What follows are 22 T cell receptor beta chains derived from one specimen sequenced in a study of vaccination and CD4 T cells after COVID-19. Antigen specificity for these receptors is unknown. The Oncomine TCR Beta short-read assay was applied to DNA of cultured CD4+ T cells. TCRdb processed the PCR reads anew with MiXCR; each CDR3 protein has one entry. The sample shows about 29,000 distinct CDR3 sequences, about 66% of them seen only once. Treatment of the sample: approximately 9-day PBMC culture with coronavirus spike peptide pools or control peptides (ViraFEST assay). The sample in question was CD4+ T cells from blood, cultured in vitro, obtained after SARS-CoV-2 vaccination. The receptor source for this set is a human donor who received a COVID-19 vaccine.

This clonotype has only a few counts. The rearrangement links TRBV19 to TRBJ1-5; maybe TRBD1 (6 bases). There are 15 residues in the CDR3. CDR1 and CDR2 (germline): LNHDA, SQIVND (reference sequence). The V end lost 9 bases, the J end lost 0 bases, and 15 bases lay between the germline ends. CDR3 in amino acids: CASVDRSYSNQPQHF. The CDR3 DNA is TGTGCCAGCGTAGACAGGTCTTATAGCAATCAGCCCCAGCATTTT.

The sample holds a few counts of this clonotype. The chain couples TRBV30 to TRBJ1-1; D is possibly TRBD1 (5 bases). Germline V gene lookup returns CDR1 GTSNPN and CDR2 SVGIG (reference sequence). The CDR3 is made up of 15 amino acids. Trimming pared 0 bases from V and 5 bases from J, leaving 16 bases between. The CDR3 sequence: CAWSVDQGVITEAFF. Here the CDR3 DNA reads TGTGCCTGGAGTGTTGATCAAGGGGTTATTACTGAAGCTTTCTTT.

The rearrangement uses TRBV11-3 and TRBJ2-7; 8 nucleotides align to TRBD2. The CDR3 sequence is 14 residues long. V shed 3 bases, J shed 6 bases, and the junction held 7 bases outside the gene matches. In germline, CDR1 is SGHNT, CDR2 YENEEA. This CDR3 is CASSLPGLGIEQYF. The CDR3 bases are TGTGCCAGCAGCTTGCCGGGACTAGGGATCGAGCAGTACTTC.

This sequence joins TRBV30 and TRBJ2-3, with 7 bases fitting TRBD1. The CDR3 runs to 15 residues. V dropped 5 bases and J dropped 4; count of bases not matched to a gene: 12. In germline, CDR1 is GTSNPN, CDR2 SVGIG (reference sequence). In DNA, the CDR3 is TGTGCCTGGGATGCGACAGGGATGGGCCCAGATACGCAGTATTTT. Its protein is CAWDATGMGPDTQYF.

The chain carries TRBV6-1 and TRBJ1-6; 8 nucleotides align to TRBD1. Germline trimming cut 9 bases from V and 0 bases from J; bases unmatched to any gene: 4. Germline CDR1 is MNHNS and CDR2 is SASEGT. The CDR3 is 15 amino acids. DNA for the CDR3: TGTGCCAGTAGGACAGGGAGCTCCTATAATTCACCCCTCCACTTT. The encoded protein is CASRTGSSYNSPLHF.

V is TRBV20-1 and J is TRBJ2-5, with 7 bases that match TRBD2. J was trimmed by 7 bases and V by 3 bases; bases with no gene match: 14. CDR1 DFQATT and CDR2 SNEGSKA come from the germline V gene (reference sequence). The CDR3 has 15 residues. CDR3 nucleotides: TGCAGTGCTAGGAGTGCGGCGGGGGACCGGGGGACCCAGTACTTC. It specifies CSARSAAGDRGTQYF.

The rearrangement links TRBV10-1 to TRBJ1-2; D remains ambiguous. The germline V and J ends were trimmed by 3 bases and 2 bases, with 7 bases remaining between them. The CDR3 is made up of 13 amino acids. Germline CDR1 reads WNHNN; CDR2 reads SYGVQD (reference sequence). CDR3 region: CASSDRRNYGYTF. CDR3 nucleotides: TGCGCCAGCAGTGATCGGCGGAACTATGGCTACACCTTC.

The CDR3 spells CSAPRGLAGGGQETQYF. In DNA, the CDR3 is TGCAGTGCTCCAAGAGGCCTAGCGGGGGGGGGCCAAGAGACCCAGTACTTC. The V call is TRBV20-1, the J call TRBJ2-5, with TRBD2 matching over 12 bases. The trim removed 5 bases at V and 1 base at J, leaving 11 bases unmatched. The CDR3 has 17 residues. Germline values: CDR1 DFQATT, CDR2 SNEGSKA (reference sequence).

This chain connects TRBV7-3 to TRBJ2-5, with D perhaps being TRBD1 or TRBD2 (7 bases each). This CDR3 has 14 residues. Germline V CDR1 and CDR2: SGHTA, FQGTGA. V was shortened by 5 bases and J by 2 bases, with 12 bases between the two germline ends. This CDR3 reads CASSRQGGQETQYF. As DNA, the CDR3 is TGTGCCAGCAGCCGACAGGGAGGGCAAGAGACCCAGTACTTC.

The chain combines TRBV7-6 with TRBJ1-2; 7 nucleotides match TRBD1. V shed 1 base and J 6 bases; nucleotides not matched to a gene: 5. Germline CDR1 reads SGHVS; CDR2 reads FNYEAQ. The CDR3 is 14 amino acids. This chain's CDR3 is CASSLGGQRDGYTF. DNA of the CDR3: TGTGCCAGCAGCTTAGGGGGACAGAGAGATGGCTACACCTTC.

This clonotype has a handful of counts. The chain employs TRBV6-1 and TRBJ1-1, with D possibly TRBD1 on 5 matching bases. V shed 7 bases and J shed 4 bases, with 16 bases lying between them. The CDR3 is 14 residues long. CDR1 is MNHNS, CDR2 SASEGT, per germline. DNA of the CDR3: TGTGCCAGCAATTCAGGGTGGGTGGGCACTGAAGCTTTCTTT. This gives the protein CASNSGWVGTEAFF.

This clonotype turned up a few times. This sequence joins TRBV5-1 and TRBJ1-4; unclear D gene. Germline V gene data show CDR1 as SGHRS and CDR2 as YFSETQ. V gave up 1 base and J gave up 4 bases, with 8 bases separating them. The CDR3 totals 14 residues. DNA of the CDR3: TGCGCCAGCAGCTTGAACGGAGTTAATGAAAAACTGTTTTTT. Translated: CASSLNGVNEKLFF.

The chain joins TRBV6-5 to TRBJ1-3; TRBD1 might be the D (5 bases). This CDR3 comprises 16 residues. CDR1 is MNHEY, CDR2 SVGAGI, per germline. V was pared by 0 bases and J by 7 bases, with 16 bases between. The CDR3 region is CASSYSRGGLGNTIYF. In DNA, the CDR3 is TGTGCCAGCAGTTACTCGAGGGGTGGTTTAGGCAACACCATATATTTT.

V usage is TRBV20-1 and J usage is TRBJ1-1; TRBD1 aligns across 10 bases. Germline CDR1 and CDR2: DFQATT and SNEGSKA (reference sequence). The CDR3 length is 13 residues. V lost 3 bases to trimming and J lost 8 bases; unmatched junction nucleotides: 6. The DNA of the CDR3 is TGCAGTGCTAGGCGGGACAGGGGACTAGAAGCTTTCTTT. Translated: CSARRDRGLEAFF.

This clonotype occurred a few times. The CDR3 loop reads CASSTPGQGLSYEAFF. In DNA, the CDR3 is TGTGCCAGTAGTACTCCGGGACAGGGCTTATCGTATGAAGCTTTCTTT. The chain couples TRBV19 to TRBJ1-1, with TRBD1 matching over 9 bases. The V and J ends lost 4 bases and 7 bases, in that order; junction bases with no gene match: 13. CDR3 size: 16 residues. Looked up from germline, CDR1 is LNHDA and CDR2 is SQIVND (reference sequence).

CDR3 nucleotides: TGTGCCAGCAGTTACCCAAAACAGGGTAGGGGTGGCTACACCTTC. This translates into CASSYPKQGRGGYTF. V gene TRBV6-5 combines with J gene TRBJ1-2; the D gene is possibly TRBD1 (6 bases). V was shortened by 2 bases and J by 7 bases, with 17 bases between the two germline ends. CDR3 size: 15 residues. Germline assignment: CDR1 MNHEY and CDR2 SVGAGI.

The chain has TRBV7-9 and TRBJ1-2; unclear D gene. Germline assignment: CDR1 SEHNR and CDR2 FQNEAQ (reference sequence). The CDR3 sequence is 14 residues long. V was trimmed by 1 base and J by 2 bases, leaving 8 bases between them. The CDR3: CASSLEVSNYGYTF. The CDR3 DNA is TGTGCCAGCAGCTTAGAAGTATCCAACTATGGCTACACCTTC.

The chain combines TRBV20-1 with TRBJ1-5; the D gene is possibly TRBD1 (6 bases). Germline V gene data show CDR1 as DFQATT and CDR2 as SNEGSKA (reference sequence). Trimming stripped 5 bases from V and 1 base from J, with 15 bases between. The CDR3 loop spans 15 amino acids. The CDR3 sequence: CSALLGRGSNQPQHF. The DNA for the CDR3 is TGCAGTGCTTTGCTGGGGAGGGGGAGCAATCAGCCCCAGCATTTT.

This clonotype is a singleton in its sample. This chain links TRBV20-1 with TRBJ2-3, with TRBD2 matching over 14 bases. Looked up from germline, CDR1 is DFQATT and CDR2 is SNEGSKA (reference sequence). This CDR3 has 16 amino acids. The trim removed 5 bases at V and 4 bases at J, leaving 8 bases unmatched. As DNA, the CDR3 is TGCAGTGCTCAAAGACTAGCGGGGGGGATGTCAGATACGCAGTATTTT. Translated: CSAQRLAGGMSDTQYF.

The V gene is TRBV21-1, the J gene TRBJ2-7; the table's D call, TRBD1, has no DNA check behind it. TRBV21-1 is a pseudogene segment. CDR3 length: 14 amino acids. CDR3 nucleotide sequence: TGTGCCAGCAGCAAAAAACAGGTCGCCTACGAGCAGTACTTC. This sequence encodes CASSKKQVAYEQYF.

The count of this clonotype is one. The chain carries TRBV30 and TRBJ1-2; possible D gene TRBD1, 6 bases. This CDR3 has 13 residues. V was shortened by 1 base and J by 8 bases, with 14 bases between the two germline ends. CDR1 is GTSNPN, CDR2 SVGIG, per germline (reference sequence). The CDR3 region is CAWSAWSQGGYTF. The DNA for the CDR3 is TGTGCCTGGAGTGCCTGGTCCCAGGGGGGCTACACCTTC. The variable domain in full, completed from reference TRBV30 and TRBJ1-2, reads SQTIHQWPATLVQPVGSPLSLECTVEGTSNPNLYWYRQAAGRGLQLLFYSVGIGQISSEVPQNLSASRPQDRQFILSSKKLLLSDSGFYLCAWSAWSQGGYTFGSGTRLTVV.

The chain employs TRBV6-2 or TRBV6-3 and TRBJ1-2, with D tentatively TRBD1 (6 bases). The germline CDR1 and CDR2 sequences are MNHEY and SVGEGT. The CDR3 covers 14 residues. Trimming left V 2 bases short and J 4 bases short, with 11 bases between. Here the CDR3 reads CASSYGPGAYGYTF. In DNA form, the CDR3 reads TGTGCCAGCAGTTACGGTCCAGGGGCCTATGGCTACACCTTC.